One and the same sample provided the 14 T cell receptor beta chains below, sequenced in a study of preoperative IRX-2 immunotherapy in early breast cancer. Treatment meaning: preoperative locoregional IRX-2 cytokine immunotherapy. Profiling relied on immunoSEQ multiplex PCR, and the TCRdb table lists in-frame clones only, not all of them. The table has roughly 57,000 clones, approximately 93% seen once; the top ten hold about 1.8%. The specimen was taken from a patient treated with IRX-2 immunotherapy. The receptors here all came from a human donor with breast cancer.

This rearrangement joins TRBV11-2 to TRBJ2-3; no clear D gene. The CDR3 is 12 residues long. Germline CDR1 is SGHAT and CDR2 is FQNNGV. V was shortened by 0 bases and J by 9 bases, with 7 bases between the two germline ends. This chain's CDR3 is CASSLDSVTQYF. In DNA form, the CDR3 reads TGTGCCAGCAGCTTAGACTCGGTGACGCAGTATTTT.

The chain recombines TRBV29-1 with TRBJ1-2; D may be TRBD1 (6 bases). CDR3 length: 14 residues. Germline-derived CDR1 and CDR2 are SQVTM and ANQGSEA. V lost 1 base and J lost 4, with 13 bases in between. CDR3 nucleotides: TGCAGCGTTGAAGTTGGGGTACAGGGCTATGGCTACACCTTC. Residues: CSVEVGVQGYGYTF.

V and J are TRBV19 and TRBJ2-4, with D possibly matching TRBD1 (6 bases). V was pared by 5 bases and J by 16 bases, with 21 bases between. CDR3 length: 13 amino acids. The germline V gene has CDR1 LNHDA and CDR2 SQIVND (reference sequence). CDR3 region: CASSLNHRALSYF. For the CDR3, the DNA is TGTGCCAGTAGTCTAAACCACAGGGCCCTGAGTTACTTC.

The chain combines TRBV5-4 with TRBJ2-3; TRBD2 matches at 11 bases. This CDR3 has 17 amino acids. The germline V gene has CDR1 SGHNT and CDR2 YYREEE (reference sequence). J was trimmed by 4 bases and V by 4 bases; bases with no gene match: 11. The CDR3 nucleotides are TGTGCCAGCAGCACCGCGGGTAGCGGGGGGGCTGCAGATACGCAGTATTTT. Translation gives CASSTAGSGGAADTQYF.

The rearrangement uses TRBV2 and TRBJ2-5, with 10 bases identical to TRBD1. Germline V lookup: CDR1 SNHLY, CDR2 FYNNEI. V trimming: 5 bases; J trimming: 4 bases; junction bases outside the gene matches: 1. This CDR3 has 13 residues. CDR3 in amino acids: CASSWTGGETQYF. The CDR3 coding sequence is TGTGCCAGCAGTTGGACAGGGGGAGAGACCCAGTACTTC.

V gene TRBV2 combines with J gene TRBJ1-5; the D is unclear. Trimming cost V 7 bases and J 4 bases, with 11 bases left between them. The CDR3 loop spans 13 amino acids. Per germline, CDR1 SNHLY and CDR2 FYNNEI. CDR3 protein: CASTRSPNQPQHF. CDR3 DNA sequence: TGTGCCAGCACACGTTCACCTAATCAGCCCCAGCATTTT. Drawing the rest from reference TRBV2 and TRBJ1-5, the complete variable domain is EPEVTQTPSHQVTQMGQEVILRCVPISNHLYFYWYRQILGQKVEFLVSFYNNEISEKSEIFDDQFSVERPDGSNFTLKIRSTKLEDSAMYFCASTRSPNQPQHFGDGTRLSIL.

V and J are TRBV4-3 and TRBJ1-1; D is ambiguous. There are 17 residues in the CDR3. Trimming cost V 3 bases and J 6 bases, with 23 bases left between them. Germline CDR1 reads LGHNA; CDR2 reads YSLEER. The CDR3, as DNA: TGCGCCAGCAGCCATGTCTTTGGTATGCAGGCTGGGGCTGAAGCTTTCTTT. Translating gives CASSHVFGMQAGAEAFF.

J is TRBJ1-2 and V is TRBV6-5; D ambiguous. Trimming took off 4 bases at V and 9 bases at J, with 15 bases between the two ends. Germline-derived CDR1 and CDR2 are MNHEY and SVGAGI. This CDR3 region has 13 residues. The CDR3 nucleotides read TGTGCCAGCAGTTCGCCAATAATTATGAGCTACACCTTC. Protein sequence: CASSSPIIMSYTF.

The rearrangement links TRBV10-1 to TRBJ1-4; no definite D call. The CDR3 contains 15 residues. Germline assignment: CDR1 WNHNN and CDR2 SYGVQD (reference sequence). Trimming removed 2 bases at V and 3 bases at J, with 10 bases between. CDR3 loop: CASSETVSANEKLFF. As DNA, the CDR3 is TGCGCCAGCAGTGAGACAGTTTCAGCTAATGAAAAACTGTTTTTT.

The chain has TRBV4-2 and TRBJ1-1, with TRBD1 as a possible D gene (5 bases). The germline gives CDR1 LGHNA, CDR2 YNFKEQ. Trimming cost V 2 bases and J 3 bases, with 16 bases left between them. The CDR3 extends over 16 amino acids. DNA of the CDR3: TGTGCCAGCAGCCAACTGGAGAGGGCAGGGTACACTGAAGCTTTCTTT. It specifies CASSQLERAGYTEAFF.

CDR3 coding DNA: TGCAGCGTCCCCGGGATTTTAAAGGGCGAGCAGTACTTC. As protein: CSVPGILKGEQYF. The chain uses TRBV29-1 and TRBJ2-5, with TRBD2 as a possible D gene (5 bases). The J call is in doubt because the DNA end fits TRBJ2-7 better. The CDR3 covers 13 residues. The germline gives CDR1 SQVTM, CDR2 ANQGSEA.

This chain connects TRBV6-6 to TRBJ2-7, with D tentatively TRBD1 (5 bases). Germline V lookup: CDR1 MNHNY, CDR2 SVGAGI (reference sequence). With 6 bases removed from V and 4 bases from J, the gap between germline ends came to 10 bases. This CDR3 is 12 amino acids long. CDR3 in amino acids: CASSIQGYEQYF. CDR3 nucleotide sequence: TGTGCCAGCAGCATCCAGGGTTACGAGCAGTACTTC.

In DNA form, the CDR3 reads TGTGCCAGCAGGACTTCGGGGACAAAAGAGACCCAGTACTTC. This sequence encodes CASRTSGTKETQYF. The chain employs TRBV6-1 and TRBJ2-5; a possible D gene is TRBD1 (6 bases). The CDR3 is 14 residues long. The V end was cut by 6 bases, the J end by 3 bases, with 14 bases between. Germline V gene sequence: CDR1 MNHNS, CDR2 SASEGT.

The gene calls are TRBV11-3 and TRBJ1-1; no reliable D call. The CDR3 runs 14 residues. Germline V lookup: CDR1 SGHNT, CDR2 YENEEA. Trimming left V 1 base short and J 3 bases short, with 9 bases between. CDR3 loop: CASSLVSWDTEAFF. In DNA, the CDR3 is TGTGCCAGCAGCTTAGTATCTTGGGACACTGAAGCTTTCTTT.